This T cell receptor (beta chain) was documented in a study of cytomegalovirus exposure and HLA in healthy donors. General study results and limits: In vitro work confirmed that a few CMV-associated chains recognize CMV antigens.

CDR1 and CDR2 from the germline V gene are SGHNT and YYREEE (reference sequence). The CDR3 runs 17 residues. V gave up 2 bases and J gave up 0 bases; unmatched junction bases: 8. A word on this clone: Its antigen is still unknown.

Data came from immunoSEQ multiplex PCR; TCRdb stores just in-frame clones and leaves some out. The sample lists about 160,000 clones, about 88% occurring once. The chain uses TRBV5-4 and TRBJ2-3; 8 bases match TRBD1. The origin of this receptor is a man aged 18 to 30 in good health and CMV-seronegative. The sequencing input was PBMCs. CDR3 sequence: CASSFRTGSPSTDTQYF. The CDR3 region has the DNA TGTGCCAGCAGCTTTAGGACAGGGAGCCCTAGCACAGATACGCAGTATTTT.